Listed here is a single T cell receptor (beta chain). What it recognizes is unknown. This entry is derived from a study of graft-versus-host responses after intestinal transplantation. Overall study: All of the recipients had induction that used anti-thymocyte globulin, then tacrolimus and steroids for about 3 years. Notes on the study in general: Detected in recipient marrow were GvH clones, some of which were first observed in ileum or blood. The highest levels of circulating GvH clones went along with early declines in HvG clones after transplant.

TCRdb's table, derived via immunoSEQ multiplex PCR, lists solely in-frame clones and lacks some. The table shows 65,000 to 100,000 clones, with around 93% occurring only once. Germline values: CDR1 SGHVS, CDR2 FNYEAQ. The CDR3 sequence is 12 residues long. The germline V and J ends were trimmed by 5 bases and 5 bases, with 6 bases remaining between them. This clonotype was sampled from a human donor who was the organ donor for an intestinal transplant. The specimen comprised unstimulated CD8+ T cells sorted from spleen or lymph node cells, sampled before transplant. The chain joins TRBV7-6 to TRBJ2-2; the D is unclear. In DNA form, the CDR3 reads TGTGCCAGCAGCCCCCCTACCGGGGAGCTGTTTTTT. This sequence encodes CASSPPTGELFF.